The present T cell receptor beta chain was sequenced within a study of response to subunit inactivated influenza vaccine (dated by TCRdb to 2016 to 2019). Background for the entire study: Deep quantitative T cell receptor repertoire profiling was used in the study to track responses to a trivalent subunit inactivated influenza vaccine. Results the study describes overall, beyond this receptor: The authors suggested that each seasonal influenza vaccination may recruit only a limited number of new T cells.

Remarks on this clonotype: Its antigen remains unidentified. No base quality information exists; no much larger clone differs at one position.

The CDR3 has 15 amino acids, counting the end cysteine and phenylalanine. CDR3 DNA only is kept here, 45 bases in frame from base 1. Germline trimming amounts to 3 bases on V and 2 bases on J, with 4 as the count of junction bases outside the gene matches. In the germline V gene (reference sequence), CDR1 corresponds to MNHEY and CDR2 to SMNVEV. The library was generated by RT-PCR. Sequencing was performed on an Illumina HiSeq 2500. The public sequencing data were trimmed at Q25 with fastp and processed into clonotypes with MiXCR by TCRdb, which kept only in-frame beta chains. Each entry is one CDR3 protein sequence, shown with its most common DNA and genes. A total of 750,000 to 850,000 distinct CDR3 sequences appear in this sample, about a fifth of them only once. Together, the top ten hold approximately 11% of the sample.

This clonotype originated in a man aged 50 to 59 who received an inactivated influenza vaccine. Donor details come from another sample of the same person, matched by shared clones. This receptor chain uses TRBV27 and TRBJ1-3; the central 7 bases match TRBD1. Here the sequenced sample was PBMCs from blood, taken around 5 days after vaccination. The DNA reads as follows: TGTGCCAGCAGTTTTACAGGGGCAGCTGGAAACACCATATATTTT. This encodes CASSFTGAAGNTIYF.